This passage covers 10 T cell receptor beta chains from one sample sequenced in a study of blood T cell repertoires in COVID-19. Libraries were prepared by immunoSEQ multiplex PCR; TCRdb keeps only in-frame clonotypes and omits some of them. The sample includes about 480,000 clones, approximately 88% of them seen just once. The sample was PBMCs or T cells enriched from blood (not recorded which). These receptor sequences come from a woman aged 40-49 years who had recovered from COVID-19.

V is TRBV15 and J is TRBJ1-2; D possibly corresponds to TRBD1 (6 bases). The CDR3 extends over 14 amino acids. V dropped 1 base and J dropped 7 bases, with 13 bases sitting between them. Germline CDR1 is LNHNV and CDR2 is YYDKDF (reference sequence). The CDR3 nucleotides read TGTGCCACCAGCAGAGCTGGGAACAGGGCTGGCTACACCTTC. It translates to CATSRAGNRAGYTF. The full variable domain, in which reference TRBV15 and TRBJ1-2 provide the parts outside the CDR3, is DAMVIQNPRYQVTQFGKPVTLSCSQTLNHNVMYWYQQKSSQAPKLLFHYYDKDFNNEADTPDNFQSRRPNTSFCFLDIRSPGLGDTAMYLCATSRAGNRAGYTFGSGTRLTVV.

The genes are TRBV18 and TRBJ2-7, with D tentatively TRBD1 (5 bases). The CDR3 runs to 14 residues. Trimming stripped 4 bases from V and 4 bases from J, with 14 bases between. Germline V gives CDR1 KGHSH, CDR2 LQKENI. The DNA for the CDR3 is TGTGCCAGCTCACGTCCAGGGAATGTGTACGAGCAGTACTTC. Translating gives CASSRPGNVYEQYF.

The CDR3 sequence is CASSKFGRENTEAFF. The CDR3 nucleotides are TGTGCCAGCAGTAAGTTCGGGAGGGAGAACACTGAAGCTTTCTTT. The V and J genes are TRBV27 and TRBJ1-1; D not certain. CDR1 and CDR2 from the germline V gene are MNHEY and SMNVEV (reference sequence). V was cut by 5 bases and J by 1 base, with 14 bases left in between. This CDR3 has 15 amino acids.

The genes are TRBV11-2 and TRBJ1-2; D ambiguous. The germline V and J ends were trimmed by 3 bases and 0 bases, with 11 bases remaining between them. Germline-derived CDR1 and CDR2 are SGHAT and FQNNGV. The CDR3 totals 15 residues. The CDR3 coding sequence is TGTGCCAGCAGCTTGTTGCAGACAACTAACTATGGCTACACCTTC. This translates into CASSLLQTTNYGYTF.

This rearrangement joins TRBV6-2 or TRBV6-3 to TRBJ2-1, with 10 bases aligning to TRBD2. The length of the CDR3 is 19 residues. Germline-derived CDR1 and CDR2 are MNHEY and SVGEGT. The junction had 18 bases not matched to a gene; V was cut back by 0 bases and J by 10 bases. The CDR3 region is CASSYSRASSSGSSHEQFF. CDR3 bases: TGTGCCAGCAGTTACTCGCGGGCCAGTTCTAGCGGGAGTTCTCACGAGCAGTTCTTC.

The genes are TRBV4-1 and TRBJ2-7; no clear D gene. There are 15 residues in the CDR3. The V end was cut by 0 bases, the J end by 2 bases, with 11 bases between. The V gene's germline CDR1 is MGHRA and CDR2 YSYEKL. CDR3 nucleotides: TGCGCCAGCAGCCAAGATCCGACTGGTACCTACGAGCAGTACTTC. It specifies CASSQDPTGTYEQYF.

This chain joins TRBV29-1 and TRBJ1-5; 8 bases agree with TRBD1. The CDR3 extends over 14 amino acids. The J segment lost 4 bases and the V segment lost 8 bases, leaving 10 bases of the junction unmatched. The V gene's germline CDR1 is SQVTM and CDR2 ANQGSEA. CDR3 loop: CSFAAGGLNQPQHF. The CDR3 DNA reads TGCAGCTTTGCTGCAGGGGGCTTGAATCAGCCCCAGCATTTT.

This rearrangement joins TRBV30 to TRBJ2-1; D gene ambiguous. The CDR3 extends over 17 amino acids. Trimming pared 0 bases from V and 0 bases from J, leaving 15 bases between. Germline V gene data show CDR1 as GTSNPN and CDR2 as SVGIG (reference sequence). CDR3 DNA sequence: TGTGCCTGGAGTGTACGGAACTACGCTAACTCCTACAATGAGCAGTTCTTC. Its protein product is CAWSVRNYANSYNEQFF.

The chain couples TRBV7-9 to TRBJ2-2; D is unresolved. Germline V gene lookup returns CDR1 SEHNR and CDR2 FQNEAQ (reference sequence). Trimming removed 5 bases from V and 0 bases from J, with 4 bases in between. This CDR3 comprises 13 residues. CDR3 bases: TGTGCCAGCAGCCTCTCGAACACCGGGGAGCTGTTTTTT. Protein sequence: CASSLSNTGELFF.

V usage is TRBV11-2 and J usage is TRBJ2-4, with D unresolved. Germline loops: CDR1 SGHAT, CDR2 FQNNGV. CDR3 length equals 12 residues. V lost 4 bases and J 8 bases, leaving 9 bases between the germline ends. CDR3 coding DNA: TGTGCCAGCAGCTCCGTTAGTTACATTCAGTACTTC. This codes for CASSSVSYIQYF.